These T cell receptor beta chains were read from a single sample in a study of OX40 agonist ivuxolimab in advanced cancers. Sequencing used immunoSEQ multiplex PCR; TCRdb keeps in-frame clones, though not all of them. The table records tens of thousands of clones, about nine tenths of them present only once. Sequencing was performed on CD4+ or CD8+ T cells sorted from blood, taken in a trial of the OX40 agonist ivuxolimab. These receptors were collected from an adult with an advanced solid tumor such as melanoma, head and neck, liver or kidney cancer. Each CDR3 is given with its conserved first and last residue. A D gene is named only where the DNA matches it firmly. Part of the rows lack a size; the others show once, few, many or a class for expanded clones.

CDR3aa	CDR3nt	v_gene	d_gene	abundance	j_gene
CASSLYGGSSGNTIYF	TGTGCCAGCAGCTTGTACGGCGGGTCCTCTGGAAACACCATATATTTT	TRBV28	-	-	TRBJ1-3
CASSEGSGIGNTEAFF	TGTGCCAGCAGCGAGGGTTCAGGGATTGGAAACACTGAAGCTTTCTTT	TRBV9	-	-	TRBJ1-1
CASRRNGGFSGANVLTF	TGTGCCAGCAGACGTAATGGAGGGTTCTCTGGGGCCAACGTCCTGACTTTC	TRBV27	-	-	TRBJ2-6
CASSILDRRSGELFF	TGTGCCAGTAGTATTTTGGACAGAAGATCCGGGGAGCTGTTTTTT	TRBV19	-	few	TRBJ2-2
CASSLAHQGSGANVLTF	TGTGCCAGCAGCTTGGCCCATCAAGGCTCTGGGGCCAACGTCCTGACTTTC	TRBV5-5	-	-	TRBJ2-6
CASSTVTDTQYF	TGTGCCAGTAGTACCGTTACAGATACGCAGTATTTT	TRBV19	-	once	TRBJ2-3
CSVPQREGSYNEQFF	TGCAGCGTTCCCCAGCGGGAGGGCTCCTACAATGAGCAGTTCTTC	TRBV29-1	TRBD2	-	TRBJ2-1
CASSPTSVGEQFF	TGTGCCAGCAGCCCTACTAGTGTAGGTGAGCAGTTCTTC	TRBV7-9	-	-	TRBJ2-1
CASSLGDRVYTGELFF	TGTGCCAGCAGCTTAGGGGACAGGGTCTACACCGGGGAGCTGTTTTTT	TRBV5-5	TRBD1	-	TRBJ2-2
CASSTDRDSSNTGELFF	TGTGCCAGCAGCACCGACCGGGACTCTTCTAACACCGGGGAGCTGTTTTTT	TRBV7-3	-	-	TRBJ2-2
CASRRNTEAFF	TGTGCCAGTCGGCGCAACACTGAAGCTTTCTTT	TRBV19	-	few	TRBJ1-1
CASSLSRGAYNEQFF	TGTGCCAGCAGCTTATCTCGAGGGGCGTACAATGAGCAGTTCTTC	TRBV11-1	-	-	TRBJ2-1
CASSKMGGRPGNYEQYF	TGTGCCAGCAGCAAAATGGGAGGACGTCCAGGGAACTACGAGCAGTACTTC	TRBV21-1	-	-	TRBJ2-7
CASSQLPPGMNTEAFF	TGTGCCAGCTCCCAACTGCCCCCGGGGATGAACACTGAAGCTTTCTTT	TRBV18	-	-	TRBJ1-1
CASSEASTYEQYF	TGTGCCAGCAGTGAGGCGAGTACCTACGAGCAGTACTTC	TRBV2	-	once	TRBJ2-7
CASSSPGPGEKLFF	TGTGCCAGCAGTTCCCCGGGGCCGGGGGAAAAACTGTTTTTT	TRBV28	-	-	TRBJ1-4
CASSEGQGWGVQYF	TGTGCCAGCAGCGAGGGACAGGGCTGGGGTGTTCAGTACTTC	TRBV5-6	TRBD1	-	TRBJ2-4
CASSLQPYSNQPQHF	TGTGCCAGCAGCCTACAACCTTATAGCAATCAGCCCCAGCATTTT	TRBV6-5	-	-	TRBJ1-5
CASSPMYRDRIHEQYF	TGTGCCAGCTCACCGATGTACCGGGACAGGATCCACGAGCAGTACTTC	TRBV18	TRBD1	few	TRBJ2-7
CASSLGGPEYEQYF	TGTGCCAGCAGTTTAGGGGGGCCGGAGTACGAGCAGTACTTC	TRBV28	-	few	TRBJ2-7
CSVDAGDQETQYF	TGCAGCGTTGACGCGGGAGACCAAGAGACCCAGTACTTC	TRBV29-1	TRBD2	-	TRBJ2-5
CASRGTGANYGYTF	TGTGCCAGCAGGGGGACAGGGGCGAACTATGGCTACACCTTC	TRBV27	TRBD1	-	TRBJ1-2
CASTPGQHIQETQYF	TGTGCCAGCACCCCGGGACAGCATATCCAAGAGACCCAGTACTTC	TRBV2	TRBD1	once	TRBJ2-5
CASSPGGAGQPQHF	TGTGCCAGCTCACCAGGGGGGGCGGGTCAGCCCCAGCATTTT	TRBV18	-	-	TRBJ1-5